Following are 6 T cell receptor beta chains from one sample sequenced in a study of regulatory T cells in long-lasting Graves disease. In building TCR beta libraries, iRepertoire HTBI primers were used together with Arm-PCR of CDR3 regions. TCRdb reprocessed the multiplex PCR reads via MiXCR and lists one record per CDR3 protein. Of approximately 360,000 distinct CDR3 sequences in the sample, more than 20% were seen once. Time point described: persistent/refractory GD, antithyroid drugs over 5 years with positive TRAb. The TCR library was prepared using RNA isolated from PBMCs. Sequencing was performed on peripheral blood mononuclear cells (PBMCs), taken when the disease was refractory, from a patient treated with antithyroid drugs. The receptors come from a woman aged 40 to 50 with Graves disease.

This rearrangement joins TRBV3-1 to TRBJ2-5; D might be TRBD2 (6 bases). Germline values: CDR1 LGHDT, CDR2 YNNKEL (reference sequence). With 6 bases removed from V and 1 base from J, the gap between germline ends came to 12 bases. The CDR3 runs to 14 residues. This CDR3 reads CASSRLVPQETQYF. DNA for the CDR3: TGTGCCAGCAGTCGACTAGTTCCCCAAGAGACCCAGTACTTC.

The J gene is TRBJ1-4, the V gene TRBV18, with D uncertain. V lost 0 bases and J lost 8, with 7 bases in between. The CDR3 has 13 amino acids. Germline lookup yields CDR1 KGHSH and CDR2 LQKENI. CDR3 nucleotides: TGTGCCAGCTCACCACCCACGGTCGAAAAACTGTTTTTT. Translation: CASSPPTVEKLFF.

A note on this clonotype: A much larger clonotype is one base distant, so this may be a read error. The chain employs TRBV12-3 or TRBV12-4 and TRBJ1-1; D not certain. The CDR3 runs to 13 residues. The CDR3 spells CASSRRENTGAFF. The CDR3 DNA sequence: TGTGCCAGCAGTCGTCGAGAAAACACTGGAGCTTTCTTT.

This rearrangement joins TRBV6-1 to TRBJ1-3, with unresolved D. This CDR3 spans 16 amino acids. Germline lookup yields CDR1 MNHNS and CDR2 SASEGT. V gave up 5 bases and J gave up 0 bases, with 14 bases separating them. The CDR3 DNA is TGTGCCAGCAGTCCCAGTCGAGTGCACTCTGGAAACACCATATATTTT. Translated, it gives CASSPSRVHSGNTIYF.

The chain uses TRBV20-1 and TRBJ1-3, with D possibly matching TRBD1 (5 bases). The V and J ends lost 2 bases and 3 bases respectively, with 14 bases between them. The germline CDR1 and CDR2 sequences are DFQATT and SNEGSKA (reference sequence). The CDR3 totals 15 residues. The DNA for the CDR3 is TGCAGTGCTAGACCCGGTGTGGGGGTTGGAAACACCATATATTTT. It specifies CSARPGVGVGNTIYF.

The table lists this clonotype with a few counts. This chain joins TRBV15 and TRBJ1-4; D is unresolved. The CDR3 is 14 residues long. The ends were cut back, 0 bases at V and 8 bases at J, with 10 bases in the middle. CDR1 LNHNV and CDR2 YYDKDF come from the germline V gene (reference sequence). The chain's CDR3 is CATSRDNMGEKLFF. CDR3 DNA: TGTGCCACCAGCAGAGATAACATGGGGGAAAAACTGTTTTTT.